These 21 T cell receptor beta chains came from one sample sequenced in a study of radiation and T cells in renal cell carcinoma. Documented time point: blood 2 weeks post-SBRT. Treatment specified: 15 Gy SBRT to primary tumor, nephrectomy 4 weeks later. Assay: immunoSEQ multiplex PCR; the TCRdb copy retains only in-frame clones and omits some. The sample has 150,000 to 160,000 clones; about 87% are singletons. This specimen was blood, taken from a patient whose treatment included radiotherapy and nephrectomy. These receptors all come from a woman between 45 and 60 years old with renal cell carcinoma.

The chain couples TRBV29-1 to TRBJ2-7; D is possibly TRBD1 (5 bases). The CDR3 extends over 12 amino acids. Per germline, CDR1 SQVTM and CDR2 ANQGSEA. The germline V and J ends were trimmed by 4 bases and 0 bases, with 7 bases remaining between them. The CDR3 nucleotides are TGCAGCGTTGGGGGCAGCTCCTACGAGCAGTACTTC. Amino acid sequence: CSVGGSSYEQYF.

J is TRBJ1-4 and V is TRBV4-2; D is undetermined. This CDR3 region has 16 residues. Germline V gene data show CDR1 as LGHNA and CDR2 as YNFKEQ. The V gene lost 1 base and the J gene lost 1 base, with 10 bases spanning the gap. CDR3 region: CASSQAREVTNEKLFF. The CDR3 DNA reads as TGTGCCAGCAGCCAAGCTCGGGAGGTAACTAATGAAAAACTGTTTTTT.

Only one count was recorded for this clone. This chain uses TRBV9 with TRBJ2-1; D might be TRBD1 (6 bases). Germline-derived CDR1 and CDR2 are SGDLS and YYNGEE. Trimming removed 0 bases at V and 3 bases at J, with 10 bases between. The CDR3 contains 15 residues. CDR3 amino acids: CASSVGGQIYNEQFF. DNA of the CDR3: TGTGCCAGCAGCGTAGGGGGACAAATCTACAATGAGCAGTTCTTC.

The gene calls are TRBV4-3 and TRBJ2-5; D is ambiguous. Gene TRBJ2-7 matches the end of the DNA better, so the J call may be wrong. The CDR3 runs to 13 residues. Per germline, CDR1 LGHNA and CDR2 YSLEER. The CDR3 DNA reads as TGCGCCAGCAGCCAAGATCTAAGGGACGAGCAGTACTTC. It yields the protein CASSQDLRDEQYF.

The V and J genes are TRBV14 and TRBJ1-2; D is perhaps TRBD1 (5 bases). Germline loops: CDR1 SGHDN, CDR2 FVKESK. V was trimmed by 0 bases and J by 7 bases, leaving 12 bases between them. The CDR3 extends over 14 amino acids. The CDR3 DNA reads TGTGCCAGCAGCCAAGATTCCAGGGTTCTTGGCTACACCTTC. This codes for CASSQDSRVLGYTF.

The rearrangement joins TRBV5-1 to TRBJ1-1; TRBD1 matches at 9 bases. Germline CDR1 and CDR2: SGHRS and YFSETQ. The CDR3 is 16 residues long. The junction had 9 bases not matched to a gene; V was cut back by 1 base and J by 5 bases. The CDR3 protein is CASSLTPDRGLTEAFF. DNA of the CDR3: TGCGCCAGCAGCTTGACCCCGGACAGGGGACTTACTGAAGCTTTCTTT.

The CDR3 nucleotides are TGCAGCGTTGGTGGGACACCCGAAAAACTGTTTTTT. Residues: CSVGGTPEKLFF. V and J are TRBV29-1 and TRBJ1-4; TRBD1 is a possible D gene (6 bases). The V end was cut by 4 bases, the J end by 8 bases, with 11 bases between. CDR1 and CDR2 (germline): SQVTM, ANQGSEA. The CDR3 contains 12 residues.

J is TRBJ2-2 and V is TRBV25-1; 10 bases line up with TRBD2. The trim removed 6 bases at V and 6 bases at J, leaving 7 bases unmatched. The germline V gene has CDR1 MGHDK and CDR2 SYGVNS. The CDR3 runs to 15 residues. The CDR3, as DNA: TGTGCCAGCAGAGCAATAGCGGGGGGTGCCGGGGAGCTGTTTTTT. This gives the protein CASRAIAGGAGELFF.

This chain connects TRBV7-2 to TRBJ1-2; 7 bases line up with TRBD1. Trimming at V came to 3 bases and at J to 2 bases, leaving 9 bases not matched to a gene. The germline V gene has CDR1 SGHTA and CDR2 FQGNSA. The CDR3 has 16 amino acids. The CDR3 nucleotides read TGTGCCAGCAGCTTCGACAGGGTTCAAGGAAACTATGGCTACACCTTC. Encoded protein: CASSFDRVQGNYGYTF.

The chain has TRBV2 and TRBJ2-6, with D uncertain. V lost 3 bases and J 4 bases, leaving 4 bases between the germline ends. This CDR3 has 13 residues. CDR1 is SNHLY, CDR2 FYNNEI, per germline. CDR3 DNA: TGTGCCAGCAGTGATGGGGGGGCCAACGTCCTGACTTTC. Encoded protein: CASSDGGANVLTF.

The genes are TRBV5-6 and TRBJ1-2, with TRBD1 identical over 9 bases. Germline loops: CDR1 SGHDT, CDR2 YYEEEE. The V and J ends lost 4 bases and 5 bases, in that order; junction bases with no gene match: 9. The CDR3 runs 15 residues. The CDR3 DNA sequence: TGTGCCAGCAGCAGAACAGGGGGCGCAAGGTATGGCTACACCTTC. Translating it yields CASSRTGGARYGYTF.

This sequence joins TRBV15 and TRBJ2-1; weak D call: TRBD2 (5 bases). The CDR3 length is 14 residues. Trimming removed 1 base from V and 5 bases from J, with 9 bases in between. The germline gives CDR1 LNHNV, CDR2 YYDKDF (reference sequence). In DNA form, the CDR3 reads TGTGCCACCAGCAGAGCAGCGGTGGACAATGAGCAGTTCTTC. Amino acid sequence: CATSRAAVDNEQFF.

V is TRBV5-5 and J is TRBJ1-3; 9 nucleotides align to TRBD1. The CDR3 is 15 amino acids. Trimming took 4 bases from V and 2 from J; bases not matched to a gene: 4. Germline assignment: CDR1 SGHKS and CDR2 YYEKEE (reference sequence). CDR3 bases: TGTGCCAGCAGCCCGGGACAGGGAGCTGGAAACACCATATATTTT. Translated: CASSPGQGAGNTIYF.

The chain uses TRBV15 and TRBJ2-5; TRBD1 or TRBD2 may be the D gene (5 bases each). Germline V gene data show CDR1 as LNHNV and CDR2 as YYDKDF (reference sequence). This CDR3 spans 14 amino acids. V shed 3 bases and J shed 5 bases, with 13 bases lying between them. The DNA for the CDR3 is TGTGCCACCAGCAGGGTGGTGGGGGTGGAGACCCAGTACTTC. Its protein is CATSRVVGVETQYF.

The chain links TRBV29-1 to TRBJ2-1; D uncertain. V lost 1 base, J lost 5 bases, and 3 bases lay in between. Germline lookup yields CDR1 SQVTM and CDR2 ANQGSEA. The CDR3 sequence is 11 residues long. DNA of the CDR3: TGCAGCGTTGAAGGGAACAATGAGCAGTTCTTC. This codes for CSVEGNNEQFF.

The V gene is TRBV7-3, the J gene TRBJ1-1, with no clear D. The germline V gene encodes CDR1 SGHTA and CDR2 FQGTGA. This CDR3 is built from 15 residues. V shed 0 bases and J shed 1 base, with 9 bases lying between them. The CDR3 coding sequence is TGTGCCAGCAGCTTAACGTCCCTGGAGAACACTGAAGCTTTCTTT. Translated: CASSLTSLENTEAFF.

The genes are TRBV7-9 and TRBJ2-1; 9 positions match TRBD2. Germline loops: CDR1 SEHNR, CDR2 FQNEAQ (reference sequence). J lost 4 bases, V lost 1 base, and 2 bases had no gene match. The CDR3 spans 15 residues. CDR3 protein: CASSLVAGAYNEQFF. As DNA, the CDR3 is TGTGCCAGCAGCTTAGTAGCGGGGGCTTACAATGAGCAGTTCTTC.

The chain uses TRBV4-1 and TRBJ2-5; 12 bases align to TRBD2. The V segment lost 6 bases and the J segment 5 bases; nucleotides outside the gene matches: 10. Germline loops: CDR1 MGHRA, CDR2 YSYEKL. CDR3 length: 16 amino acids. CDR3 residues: CASRSGLAGFMETQYF. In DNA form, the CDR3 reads TGCGCCAGCAGATCCGGACTAGCGGGGTTCATGGAGACCCAGTACTTC.

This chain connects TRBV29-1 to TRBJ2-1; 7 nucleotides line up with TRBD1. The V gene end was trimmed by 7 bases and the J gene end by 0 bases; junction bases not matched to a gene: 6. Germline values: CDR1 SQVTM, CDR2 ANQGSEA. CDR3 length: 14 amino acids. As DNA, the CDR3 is TGCAGCGAAACAGGGGCCTCCTCCTACAATGAGCAGTTCTTC. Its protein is CSETGASSYNEQFF.

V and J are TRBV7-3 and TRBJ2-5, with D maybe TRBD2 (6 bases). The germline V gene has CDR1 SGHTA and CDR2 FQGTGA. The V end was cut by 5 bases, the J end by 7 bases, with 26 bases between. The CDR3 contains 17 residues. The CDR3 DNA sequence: TGTGCCAGCAGCCCCACTCCGGGAGCCGTTCCAAGAAGGACCCAGTACTTC. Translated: CASSPTPGAVPRRTQYF.

The CDR3 spells CASSLTGASSGANVLTF. Written as DNA, the CDR3 is TGTGCCAGCAGCTTAACAGGGGCCTCCTCTGGGGCCAACGTCCTGACTTTC. The gene calls are TRBV7-2 and TRBJ2-6; TRBD1 agrees at 7 bases. The CDR3 contains 17 residues. With V trimmed by 2 bases and J by 0 bases, 4 bases remained unmatched. The germline V gene encodes CDR1 SGHTA and CDR2 FQGNSA.